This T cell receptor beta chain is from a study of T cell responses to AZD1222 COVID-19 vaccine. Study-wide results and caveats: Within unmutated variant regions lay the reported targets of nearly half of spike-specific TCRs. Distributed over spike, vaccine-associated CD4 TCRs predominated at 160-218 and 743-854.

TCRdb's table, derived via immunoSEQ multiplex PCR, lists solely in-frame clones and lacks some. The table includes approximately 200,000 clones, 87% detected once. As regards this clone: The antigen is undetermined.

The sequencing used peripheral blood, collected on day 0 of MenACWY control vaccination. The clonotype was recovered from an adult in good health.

CDR3 DNA: TGTGCCAGCAGCGTCAGCGGGGGAGAGACCCAGTACTTC. This encodes CASSVSGGETQYF. The chain couples TRBV7-9 to TRBJ2-5, with 8 nucleotides matching TRBD2. V lost 5 bases to trimming and J lost 4 bases; unmatched junction nucleotides: 3. This CDR3 has 13 residues. CDR1 SEHNR and CDR2 FQNEAQ come from the germline V gene (reference sequence).